This T cell receptor beta chain was captured by sequencing in a study of CD8+ T cells in alopecia areata. Broader study findings: For patients receiving tofacitinib, scalp clonality and expanded CD8+ clones among the top 100 significantly decreased.

Treatment specified: oral pan-JAK inhibitor, 5-10 mg twice daily. As the sequencing template, cDNA was produced by extracting RNA and reverse transcribing it. The repertoire was sequenced with immunoSEQ multiplex PCR; TCRdb's copy has only in-frame clones and lacks some. The sample carries fewer than 250,000 clones, approximately 60% recorded once. Trimming removed 2 bases at V and 5 bases at J, with 10 bases between. The CDR3 is made up of 14 amino acids. CDR1 is KGHSH, CDR2 LQKENI, per germline. Details on this clone: No antigen is known for it.

The chain links TRBV18 to TRBJ2-1; D is unclear. The source was CD4+ T cells sorted from blood, collected at week 4, from a patient treated with tofacitinib. The TCR sequence derives from a human donor with alopecia areata. The CDR3 DNA reads TGTGCCAGCTCACCAGGCGCGGTTCACAATGAGCAGTTCTTC. Amino acids: CASSPGAVHNEQFF. Supplemented by reference TRBV18 and TRBJ2-1, the full variable domain reads NAGVMQNPRHLVRRRGQEARLRCSPMKGHSHVYWYRQLPEEGLKFMVYLQKENIIDESGMPKERFSAEFPKEGPSILRIQQVVRGDSAAYFCASSPGAVHNEQFFGPGTRLTVL.